The next 27 T cell receptor beta chains were all read from a single sample in a study of memory CD4+ T cells and cytomegalovirus serostatus. Assay: immunoSEQ multiplex PCR; the TCRdb copy retains only in-frame clones and omits some. This repertoire shows under 75,000 clones, roughly 80% found once; its top ten account for less than 0.6%. Single viable CD3+CD4+CD8-CD45RO+ cells were sorted as the memory CD4+ T cells. Material: memory CD4+ T cells from blood. The origin of the receptors is an adult in good health and CMV-seronegative. Some clones in this sample may be carry-over from other donors' samples.

This clone occurred a few times. This chain links TRBV11-2 with TRBJ1-3; 7 bases map to TRBD1. CDR3 length equals 16 residues. The junction had 12 bases not matched to a gene; V was cut back by 7 bases and J by 3 bases. CDR1 SGHAT and CDR2 FQNNGV come from the germline V gene. CDR3 region: CASNGGRDSDGNTIYF. In nucleotides, the CDR3 is TGTGCCAGCAACGGAGGAAGGGACAGCGATGGAAACACCATATATTTT.

The rearrangement links TRBV27 to TRBJ2-7; 9 bases line up with TRBD2. Germline CDR1 and CDR2: MNHEY and SMNVEV (reference sequence). V lost 3 bases and J lost 5; bases outside the gene matches: 5. The CDR3 sequence is 14 residues long. The CDR3 sequence: CASSFVAGVHEQYF. CDR3 nucleotides: TGTGCCAGCAGTTTCGTAGCGGGGGTTCACGAGCAGTACTTC.

The chain employs TRBV19 and TRBJ2-1, with D unclear. The germline gives CDR1 LNHDA, CDR2 SQIVND (reference sequence). V was clipped by 4 bases and J by 6 bases, with 7 bases between them. The CDR3 consists of 12 residues. The CDR3 nucleotides read TGTGCCAGTAGTACCCGTTTCAATGAGCAGTTCTTC. Translating it yields CASSTRFNEQFF.

The chain carries TRBV27 and TRBJ2-3, with TRBD2 identical over 8 bases. The CDR3 has 14 amino acids. Germline CDR1 is MNHEY and CDR2 is SMNVEV (reference sequence). V trimming: 8 bases; J trimming: 0 bases; junction bases outside the gene matches: 4. CDR3 loop: CASGASGSTDTQYF. The CDR3 DNA reads TGTGCCAGCGGAGCTAGCGGGAGCACAGATACGCAGTATTTT.

This clone was observed once. The chain is built from TRBV2 and TRBJ1-2; no clear D gene. This CDR3 is 14 amino acids long. Germline V lookup: CDR1 SNHLY, CDR2 FYNNEI. Trimming removed 3 bases from V and 8 bases from J, with 16 bases in between. The CDR3, as DNA: TGTGCCAGCAGTGATCGGCCGGGCGCGGTGGGCTACACCTTC. It translates to CASSDRPGAVGYTF.

V gene TRBV2 combines with J gene TRBJ2-1; possibly TRBD2 for D (5 bases). The CDR3 consists of 14 residues. Germline V gene data show CDR1 as SNHLY and CDR2 as FYNNEI. Trimming took off 6 bases at V and 0 bases at J, with 9 bases between the two ends. In nucleotides, the CDR3 is TGTGCCAGCAGCGAGGGTAGCTCCTACAATGAGCAGTTCTTC. As protein: CASSEGSSYNEQFF.

The chain couples TRBV6-5 to TRBJ1-5; the D gene is possibly TRBD1 (6 bases). CDR1 MNHEY and CDR2 SVGAGI come from the germline V gene. The CDR3 loop spans 15 amino acids. V was pared by 7 bases and J by 4 bases, with 17 bases between. The DNA of the CDR3 is TGTGCCAGCAAACAGGACAGATTAGCAAATCAGCCCCAGCATTTT. It codes for CASKQDRLANQPQHF.

This chain links TRBV30 with TRBJ1-4; D possibly corresponds to TRBD1 (5 bases). Trimming left V 3 bases short and J 5 bases short, with 13 bases between. The CDR3 consists of 14 residues. The germline gives CDR1 GTSNPN, CDR2 SVGIG (reference sequence). As DNA, the CDR3 is TGTGCCTGGAGCCTGGGGGGGTCGAATGAAAAACTGTTTTTT. This gives the protein CAWSLGGSNEKLFF.

The chain recombines TRBV5-4 with TRBJ2-3, with D tentatively TRBD2 (6 bases). Trimming shortened V by 4 bases and J by 4 bases, and 16 bases separated the two germline ends. The CDR3 sequence is 15 residues long. Germline V CDR1 and CDR2: SGHNT, YYREEE (reference sequence). The CDR3 DNA follows: TGTGCCAGCAGCCGGGACTCGACGACGGCAGATACGCAGTATTTT. It codes for CASSRDSTTADTQYF.

The chain uses TRBV19 and TRBJ2-5, with D uncertain. CDR1 and CDR2 from the germline V gene are LNHDA and SQIVND (reference sequence). Trimming pared 6 bases from V and 2 bases from J, leaving 10 bases between. This CDR3 contains 13 residues. Here the CDR3 DNA reads TGTGCCAGTAGCAAGGTTATGCAAGAGACCCAGTACTTC. It encodes CASSKVMQETQYF.

In this sample, this clone turned up a few times. The chain has TRBV5-4 and TRBJ2-7, with D perhaps TRBD1 (6 bases). Germline CDR1 SGHNT, CDR2 YYREEE (reference sequence). CDR3 length: 17 amino acids. V lost 1 base and J lost 0, with 17 bases in between. The CDR3 is CASSLRVGGMLSYEQYF. CDR3 nucleotide sequence: TGTGCCAGCAGCTTGAGGGTAGGGGGAATGCTCTCCTACGAGCAGTACTTC.

J is TRBJ1-1 and V is TRBV7-2; D gene uncertain. The CDR3 has 14 amino acids. V lost 2 bases, J lost 1 base, and 8 bases lay in between. From germline, CDR1 is SGHTA and CDR2 FQGNSA. The chain's CDR3 is CASSLSPGNTEAFF. The CDR3 DNA follows: TGTGCCAGCAGCTTATCCCCAGGGAACACTGAAGCTTTCTTT.

This chain joins TRBV4-3 and TRBJ2-1; weak D call: TRBD1 (5 bases). CDR3 length equals 16 residues. The germline V and J ends were trimmed by 3 bases and 6 bases, with 18 bases remaining between them. Per germline, CDR1 LGHNA and CDR2 YSLEER. The CDR3 protein is CASSHGTGSLGNEQFF. DNA for the CDR3: TGCGCCAGCAGCCACGGAACAGGATCGCTCGGCAATGAGCAGTTCTTC.

The chain uses TRBV7-9 and TRBJ2-7; 8 bases line up with TRBD1. The germline V gene has CDR1 SEHNR and CDR2 FQNEAQ (reference sequence). CDR3 length equals 16 residues. V trimming: 5 bases; J trimming: 6 bases; junction bases outside the gene matches: 15. CDR3: CASSPTWTGHNPEQYF. For the CDR3, the DNA is TGTGCCAGCAGCCCTACTTGGACAGGGCATAACCCCGAGCAGTACTTC.

This chain uses TRBV14 with TRBJ2-3, with D tentatively TRBD1 or TRBD2 (5 bases each). The CDR3 is made up of 17 amino acids. Trimming took 5 bases from V and 0 from J, leaving 18 bases between them. Per the germline V gene, CDR1 is SGHDN and CDR2 is FVKESK. The DNA of the CDR3 is TGTGCCAGCAGCTCCCGATCGGGGACGGGAAGCACAGATACGCAGTATTTT. Translation: CASSSRSGTGSTDTQYF. Filled out from reference TRBV14 and TRBJ2-3, the complete variable domain reads EAGVTQFPSHSVIEKGQTVTLRCDPISGHDNLYWYRRVMGKEIKFLLHFVKESKQDESGMPNNRFLAERTGGTYSTLKVQPAELEDSGVYFCASSSRSGTGSTDTQYFGPGTRLTVL.

The rearrangement uses TRBV5-1 and TRBJ2-3; TRBD2 might be the D (7 bases). There are 15 residues in the CDR3. CDR1 is SGHRS, CDR2 YFSETQ, per germline. Trimming left V 4 bases short and J 0 bases short, with 12 bases between. This CDR3 reads CASSPGGPSTDTQYF. As DNA, the CDR3 is TGCGCCAGCAGCCCCGGGGGGCCTAGCACAGATACGCAGTATTTT.

The gene calls are TRBV5-1 and TRBJ2-7, with TRBD2 matching 8 bases. The CDR3 is 14 amino acids. Germline V CDR1 and CDR2: SGHRS, YFSETQ. After removal of 0 bases from V and 5 bases from J, the junction contained 4 bases not matched to a gene. CDR3 region: CASSLVAGGNEQYF. CDR3 coding DNA: TGCGCCAGCAGCTTGGTCGCGGGGGGAAACGAGCAGTACTTC.

This clone showed up just a few times. This chain joins TRBV11-2 and TRBJ2-3, with 11 bases aligning to TRBD2. The CDR3 runs to 19 residues. CDR1 is SGHAT and CDR2 is FQNNGV in the germline V gene. Trimming removed 0 bases from V and 6 bases from J; junction bases left unmatched: 14. The CDR3 reads CASSLELSLAGGPRDTQYF. The CDR3 DNA follows: TGTGCCAGCAGCTTAGAATTGAGTCTAGCGGGGGGCCCCCGGGATACGCAGTATTTT. The entire variable domain, with the rest obtained from reference TRBV11-2 and TRBJ2-3, is as follows: EAGVAQSPRYKIIEKRQSVAFWCNPISGHATLYWYQQILGQGPKLLIQFQNNGVVDDSQLPKDRFSAERLKGVDSTLKIQPAKLEDSAVYLCASSLELSLAGGPRDTQYFGPGTRLTVL.

The count of this clone is one. V usage is TRBV5-1 and J usage is TRBJ2-3; D possibly corresponds to TRBD1 (5 bases). Germline V gene lookup returns CDR1 SGHRS and CDR2 YFSETQ. Deletions cut 7 bases from V and 2 bases from J, with 11 bases between. This CDR3 spans 13 amino acids. This CDR3 is CASGDSYTDTQYF. The CDR3 DNA is TGCGCCAGCGGAGACAGCTACACAGATACGCAGTATTTT.

The V call is TRBV5-4, the J call TRBJ1-1, with D perhaps matching TRBD1 (5 bases). The V and J ends lost 0 bases and 0 bases respectively, with 15 bases between them. CDR1 and CDR2 (germline): SGHNT, YYREEE (reference sequence). The CDR3 sequence is 17 residues long. CDR3 in amino acids: CASSLATRVRMNTEAFF. DNA for the CDR3: TGTGCCAGCAGCTTGGCCACCAGGGTTCGAATGAACACTGAAGCTTTCTTT. Full variable domain (remainder filled in from reference TRBV5-4 and TRBJ1-1): ETGVTQSPTHLIKTRGQQVTLRCSSQSGHNTVSWYQQALGQGPQFIFQYYREEENGRGNFPPRFSGLQFPNYSSELNVNALELDDSALYLCASSLATRVRMNTEAFFGQGTRLTVV.

The rearrangement links TRBV11-1 to TRBJ2-1; 7 bases line up with TRBD2. V gave up 1 base and J gave up 1 base; unmatched junction bases: 10. This CDR3 has 18 residues. CDR1 and CDR2 from the germline V gene are SGHAT and FQDESV (reference sequence). The CDR3 is CASSLEGGRAGSYNEQFF. CDR3 in DNA: TGTGCCAGCAGCTTAGAAGGTGGGAGGGCCGGTTCCTACAATGAGCAGTTCTTC.

The genes are TRBV7-2 and TRBJ2-3, with 7 bases matching TRBD1. CDR1 and CDR2 from the germline V gene are SGHTA and FQGNSA. Trimming took 2 bases from V and 5 from J; bases not matched to a gene: 1. The CDR3 is made up of 13 amino acids. Here the CDR3 reads CASSLSGGDTQYF. The DNA for the CDR3 is TGTGCCAGCAGCTTATCAGGGGGAGATACGCAGTATTTT.

J is TRBJ2-3 and V is TRBV6-1; D not resolved. Germline loops: CDR1 MNHNS, CDR2 SASEGT. Deletions cut 8 bases from V and 5 bases from J, with 8 bases between. The CDR3 extends over 11 amino acids. CDR3 bases: TGTGCCAGCCGACTCCTAGATACGCAGTATTTT. Residues: CASRLLDTQYF.

This chain uses TRBV25-1 with TRBJ2-7, with 8 bases lining up with TRBD2. The germline CDR1 and CDR2 sequences are MGHDK and SYGVNS. V lost 2 bases and J lost 3; bases outside the gene matches: 12. This CDR3 contains 17 residues. CDR3 nucleotide sequence: TGTGCCAGCAGTGAAATGGTCGGTAGCGGGACATACTACGAGCAGTACTTC. Encoded protein: CASSEMVGSGTYYEQYF.

A few counts support this clone. For the CDR3, the DNA is TGTGCCAGCAGCTTACCCACCCGGGACAGGGGTAACGAGCAGTACTTC. Its protein product is CASSLPTRDRGNEQYF. This chain joins TRBV5-4 and TRBJ2-7; 10 bases fit TRBD1. Germline CDR1 and CDR2: SGHNT and YYREEE (reference sequence). CDR3 size: 16 residues. Trimming removed 2 bases from V and 5 bases from J; junction bases left unmatched: 10.

This chain uses TRBV19 with TRBJ1-5; possible D gene TRBD1, 5 bases. V was cut by 6 bases and J by 7 bases, with 10 bases left in between. The germline CDR1 and CDR2 sequences are LNHDA and SQIVND (reference sequence). The CDR3 has 12 amino acids. The DNA for the CDR3 is TGTGCCAGTAGGGGTAGGGGACAGCCCCAGCATTTT. Translated, it gives CASRGRGQPQHF. The entire variable domain, with the rest obtained from reference TRBV19 and TRBJ1-5, is as follows: DGGITQSPKYLFRKEGQNVTLSCEQNLNHDAMYWYRQDPGQGLRLIYYSQIVNDFQKGDIAEGYSVSREKKESFPLTVTSAQKNPTAFYLCASRGRGQPQHFGDGTRLSIL.

The chain couples TRBV7-2 to TRBJ1-1; 7 bases align to TRBD1. The CDR3 runs 15 residues. Per germline, CDR1 SGHTA and CDR2 FQGNSA. V trimming: 3 bases; J trimming: 4 bases; junction bases outside the gene matches: 8. The DNA of the CDR3 is TGTGCCAGCAGCTTTAGACAGGGAAGGATCACTGAAGCTTTCTTT. Its protein is CASSFRQGRITEAFF.